This T cell receptor beta chain was identified in a study of blood T cells in healthy people across ages. Trimming took off 6 bases at V and 4 bases at J, with 15 bases between the two ends. This CDR3 has 14 residues. The germline V gene has CDR1 MGHDK and CDR2 SYGVNS. PCR was performed a second time for 7 to 11 cycles using a sample-barcoded 5' primer and a J-beta primer mix. TCRdb itself ran the 5' RACE reads through MiXCR, one entry per CDR3 protein. The sample records around 1,000,000 distinct CDR3 sequences, approximately 26% being singletons. The same data also contributed to another study, on T cells of mothers and their children.

Sample: blood. The clonotype was recovered from a girl aged 2 to 10 in good health. J is TRBJ2-5 and V is TRBV25-1; weak D call: TRBD2 (5 bases). The chain's CDR3 is CASSTRAVLETQYF. The CDR3 DNA reads as TGTGCCAGCAGCACCAGAGCGGTATTAGAGACCCAGTACTTC.